A selection of T cell receptor beta chains follows, all from one sample in a study of response to subunit inactivated influenza vaccine. TCRdb re-analysed the RT-PCR reads in MiXCR, keeping a single row per CDR3 protein. The sample shows hundreds of thousands of distinct CDR3 sequences, roughly 13% of them seen only once. Sequenced material: PBMCs from blood, taken around seven weeks after vaccination. These receptor sequences come from a man between 45 and 60 years old who received an inactivated influenza vaccine. The conserved cysteine and the conserved F or W are not part of the CDR3 here. The order of the fields is J gene, clone size, V gene, D gene, CDR3 protein. A D gene is named only where the DNA matches it firmly. Size values are once, few and many counts, or a class for expanded clones, and some rows have none.

>TRBJ1-5|.|TRBV7-9|.
ASSSDSTYQPQH
>TRBJ2-1|.|TRBV19|.
ASSIPGQGDYNEQF
>TRBJ2-3|.|TRBV2|.
ASTPQGPDTQY
>TRBJ1-2|.|TRBV18|TRBD1
ASSPDRGKAYGYT
>TRBJ2-1|few|TRBV5-1|TRBD2
ASSALAGGAGNEQF
>TRBJ1-6|few|TRBV12-3/TRBV12-4|.
ASTPGGYNSPLH
>TRBJ2-2|.|TRBV3-1|.
ASSLSLTDTGELF
>TRBJ1-1|many|TRBV5-1|TRBD1
ASSLRQGRNEAF
>TRBJ2-3|.|TRBV7-8|TRBD2
ASSLAIAGGPSDTQY
>TRBJ1-5|few|TRBV29-1|.
SVAQWGAEGPQH
>TRBJ2-5|.|TRBV19|.
ASRLRGQETQY
>TRBJ1-1|few|TRBV6-1|.
ATSGVGGRHTEAF
>TRBJ1-2|few|TRBV28|TRBD1
ASSFKGTGGHGYT
>TRBJ2-7|few|TRBV2|TRBD2
ASTVGGRYEQY
>TRBJ2-1|.|TRBV29-1|TRBD2
SVEDTSGFSYNEQF
>TRBJ2-2|many|TRBV11-2|.
ASSLRRGGTGELF
>TRBJ2-7|few|TRBV6-5|TRBD1
ASSLDRMSYEQY
>TRBJ1-2|many|TRBV7-6|.
ASSLAQGLDGYT
>TRBJ2-3|many|TRBV20-1|TRBD2
SAIIAGKPDTQY
>TRBJ2-5|.|TRBV7-9|.
ASSLDLRGTQY
>TRBJ1-1|few|TRBV3-1|.
ASSQDAGAGTEAF
>TRBJ2-1|few|TRBV4-3|TRBD2
ASSQDREVSSYNEQF
>TRBJ2-4|.|TRBV7-9|.
ASSLTFGRGAKNIQY
>TRBJ2-6|.|TRBV6-1|.
ARRSGVSGANVLT
>TRBJ2-7|few|TRBV7-2|.
ASGPGIFSYEQY
>TRBJ2-1|few|TRBV4-1|.
ASSQGDTSYNEQF
>TRBJ2-7|few|TRBV20-1|.
SARGRGYEQY
>TRBJ1-5|.|TRBV5-8|TRBD1
ASSLIAGGQPQH
>TRBJ2-1|few|TRBV5-5|.
ASSLDPGTYNEQF
>TRBJ1-2|many|TRBV12-3/TRBV12-4|.
ASSPDGAYGYT
>TRBJ1-2|few|TRBV28|.
ASSLYEYYGYT
>TRBJ2-7|.|TRBV15|.
ATSRKLGAYEQY
>TRBJ2-7|many|TRBV5-1|.
ASSLVSGAGSYDEQY
>TRBJ2-3|few|TRBV6-1|.
ASSEWGRGSTDTQY
>TRBJ1-2|.|TRBV6-1|.
ASSSRLGANNYGYT
>TRBJ2-3|.|TRBV5-1|TRBD2
ASKGLAGITDTQY